This is a list of T cell receptor beta chains from one sample in a study of OX40 agonist ivuxolimab in advanced cancers. Assay: immunoSEQ multiplex PCR; the TCRdb copy retains only in-frame clones and omits some. This sample has just under 75,000 clones; 90% to 95% occur once, and the top ten carry around 0.4%. The sequenced sample was CD4+ or CD8+ T cells sorted from blood, obtained in a trial of the OX40 agonist ivuxolimab. All receptors derive from an adult with an advanced solid tumor such as melanoma, head and neck, liver or kidney cancer. The CDR3 runs from the conserved cysteine through the conserved F or W.

V gene: TRBV6-5; CDR3 protein: CASRGWNTEAFF
V gene: TRBV11-3; CDR3 protein: CASSFRDRNSGANVLTF
V gene: TRBV7-9; CDR3 protein: CASSFQATWSEAFF
V gene: TRBV19; CDR3 protein: CASSIGDRAFSGNTIYF
V gene: TRBV6-1; CDR3 protein: CASSDPGSSGTTDTQYF
V gene: TRBV19; CDR3 protein: CASSIGLAGGKGKNIQYF
V gene: TRBV2; CDR3 protein: CASSERILSGNTIYF
V gene: TRBV11-3; CDR3 protein: CASSLAPDGKQFF
V gene: TRBV15; CDR3 protein: CATSKSRTSIYEQFF
V gene: TRBV9; CDR3 protein: CASSKGGSGNTIYF
V gene: TRBV19; CDR3 protein: CASIPAGYEQYF
V gene: TRBV10-1; CDR3 protein: CASSSTDYGYTF
V gene: TRBV6-5; CDR3 protein: CASSYHSAGNYEQYF
V gene: TRBV10-1; CDR3 protein: CASRDDPNTEAFF
V gene: TRBV19; CDR3 protein: CASSFSRGGSSDTQYF
V gene: TRBV29-1; CDR3 protein: CSVESSTGETYNEQFF
V gene: TRBV6-5; CDR3 protein: CASSYVLQGARFF
V gene: TRBV5-5; CDR3 protein: CASSGSTGSYSNQPQHF
V gene: TRBV11-2; CDR3 protein: CASSLPPGSTDTQYF
V gene: TRBV7-2; CDR3 protein: CASATLAGEDTQYF
V gene: TRBV5-6; CDR3 protein: CASSSLQGADYNEQFF
V gene: TRBV30; CDR3 protein: CAWGLRQGAKNEQYF
V gene: TRBV28; CDR3 protein: CASIPGVGQGTNTEAFF
V gene: TRBV11-3; CDR3 protein: CASSLGDRGLFF
V gene: TRBV5-1; CDR3 protein: CASSLSASHASSGNTIYF
V gene: TRBV6-5; CDR3 protein: CASSRQGIGEAFF
V gene: TRBV5-1; CDR3 protein: CASSSSGRDTGELFF
V gene: TRBV6-5; CDR3 protein: CASSPPGQPQHF